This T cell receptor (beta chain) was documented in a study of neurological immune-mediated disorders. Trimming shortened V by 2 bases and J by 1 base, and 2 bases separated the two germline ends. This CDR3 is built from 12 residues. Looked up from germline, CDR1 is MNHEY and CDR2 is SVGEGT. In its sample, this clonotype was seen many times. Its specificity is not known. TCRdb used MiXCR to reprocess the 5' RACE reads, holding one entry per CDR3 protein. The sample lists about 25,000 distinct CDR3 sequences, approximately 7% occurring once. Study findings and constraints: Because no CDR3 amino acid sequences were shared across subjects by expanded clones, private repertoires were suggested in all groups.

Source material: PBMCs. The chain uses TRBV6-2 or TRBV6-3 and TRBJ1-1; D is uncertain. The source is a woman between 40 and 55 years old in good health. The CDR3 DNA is TGTGCCAGCAGTTACGCGAACACTGAAGCTTTCTTT. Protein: CASSYANTEAFF.